This passage covers 5 T cell receptor beta chains from one sample sequenced in a study of vaccination and CD4 T cells after COVID-19. The study sequenced cultured CD4+ T cell DNA using the Oncomine TCR Beta short-read assay. MiXCR, applied by TCRdb to the PCR reads, yields one record per CDR3 protein. This repertoire shows around 5,300 distinct CDR3 sequences, 30% to 35% found once; its top ten account for around 35%. Treatment: 10-day PBMC culture with coronavirus spike peptide pools or control peptides (ViraFEST assay). Their antigens are not known. Source: CD4+ T cells from blood, cultured in vitro, taken after SARS-CoV-2 vaccination. These receptors came from a human donor who had recovered from COVID-19.

The rearrangement uses TRBV10-3 and TRBJ1-1; D possibly corresponds to TRBD1 (6 bases). The CDR3 is made up of 11 amino acids. The V end lost 6 bases, the J end lost 6 bases, and 8 bases lay between the germline ends. Per the germline V gene, CDR1 is ENHRY and CDR2 is SYGVKD. CDR3 bases: TGTGCCATCAGGGGGGGCGCTGAAGCTTTCTTT. This translates into CAIRGGAEAFF.

The chain combines TRBV19 with TRBJ2-2; D not certain. CDR1 is LNHDA, CDR2 SQIVND, per germline (reference sequence). CDR3 length: 13 residues. V was trimmed by 5 bases and J by 0 bases, leaving 4 bases between them. CDR3 coding DNA: TGTGCCAGTAGTTTGGCGAACACCGGGGAGCTGTTTTTT. This sequence encodes CASSLANTGELFF.

This clonotype has only a few counts. The rearrangement links TRBV19 to TRBJ2-7; no definite D call. Per the germline V gene, CDR1 is LNHDA and CDR2 is SQIVND (reference sequence). Trimming took off 3 bases at V and 3 bases at J, with 15 bases between the two ends. The CDR3 length is 15 residues. The CDR3 DNA reads TGTGCCAGTAGTATCGTAAGCCAGCCGCTCTACGAGCAGTACTTC. The encoded protein is CASSIVSQPLYEQYF.

This chain uses TRBV27 with TRBJ2-2; 7 bases fit TRBD2. With 7 bases clipped from V and 5 bases from J, the junction kept 16 bases outside the gene matches. Germline V gene lookup returns CDR1 MNHEY and CDR2 SMNVEV (reference sequence). CDR3 length equals 17 residues. The CDR3 DNA sequence: TGTGCCAGCATTCCCTCGGCGCGCGGGAGAGGTACCGGGGAGCTGTTTTTT. Its protein product is CASIPSARGRGTGELFF.

This sequence joins TRBV20-1 and TRBJ1-3, with unresolved D. The CDR3 length is 14 residues. The V and J ends lost 6 bases and 0 bases respectively, with 12 bases between them. Looked up from germline, CDR1 is DFQATT and CDR2 is SNEGSKA (reference sequence). In DNA, the CDR3 is TGCAGTGCCCACGCCACAGACTCTGGAAACACCATATATTTT. It is translated as CSAHATDSGNTIYF.